These T cell receptor beta chains were read from a single sample in a study of response to subunit inactivated influenza vaccine. TCRdb reprocessed the RT-PCR reads via MiXCR and lists one record per CDR3 protein. The sample has 150,000 to 200,000 distinct CDR3 sequences, around 8.8% seen once. The sequencing used non-naive T cells sorted from PBMCs, collected on the day of vaccination. Every receptor here comes from a man aged 50-59 years who received an inactivated influenza vaccine. CDR3s include the opening cysteine and the closing phenylalanine or tryptophan. The D gene is left open where the match is weak. Expanded clones are given a class, and other clones once, few, many or no size at all.

>TRBV10-3|TRBD2|few|TRBJ2-1
CAISIAGGTNEQFF
TGTGCCATCAGTATAGCGGGAGGTACTAATGAGCAGTTCTTC
>TRBV29-1|TRBD1|many|TRBJ2-1
CSVVTGAYNEQFF
TGCAGCGTAGTGACAGGGGCCTACAATGAGCAGTTCTTC
>TRBV12-3/TRBV12-4|TRBD1|many|TRBJ2-7
CASSTTGTVYEQYF
TGTGCCAGCAGCACAACCGGGACAGTATACGAGCAGTACTTC
>TRBV6-2/TRBV6-3|.|few|TRBJ2-7
CASRDPGTSQYF
TGTGCCAGCAGGGACCCCGGGACTTCCCAGTACTTC
>TRBV5-1|.|many|TRBJ2-3
CASSFSGRPTDTQYF
TGCGCCAGCAGCTTTTCGGGAAGGCCCACAGATACGCAGTATTTT
>TRBV7-9|.|many|TRBJ2-7
CASSTGISYEQYF
TGTGCCAGCAGCACAGGGATCTCCTACGAGCAGTACTTC
>TRBV18|.|few|TRBJ2-3
CASSPGGDTQYF
TGTGCCAGCTCACCAGGGGGAGATACGCAGTATTTT
>TRBV7-6|.|.|TRBJ1-3
CASSLAPGGAGNTIYF
TGTGCCAGCAGCTTAGCGCCGGGAGGGGCTGGAAACACCATATATTTT
>TRBV20-1|.|.|TRBJ2-7
CSAQARVLYEQYF
TGCAGTGCTCAAGCCAGGGTTCTTTACGAGCAGTACTTC
>TRBV24-1|.|.|TRBJ1-5
CATSEPGQPQHF
TGTGCCACCAGTGAACCGGGGCAGCCCCAGCATTTT
>TRBV5-1|TRBD2|few|TRBJ2-5
CASSWGGSPQETQYF
TGCGCCAGCAGCTGGGGAGGGTCGCCGCAAGAGACCCAGTACTTC
>TRBV20-1|.|many|TRBJ1-1
CSARDTDSRAFF
TGCAGTGCCCGGGACACGGATTCTAGGGCTTTCTTT
>TRBV29-1|TRBD1|many|TRBJ2-5
CSVEGRTGDGTQYF
TGCAGCGTTGAAGGGAGGACAGGGGATGGGACCCAGTACTTC
>TRBV3-1|.|few|TRBJ1-1
CASSQQGPRSEAFF
TGTGCCAGCAGCCAACAGGGCCCCAGGTCCGAAGCTTTCTTT
>TRBV5-1|TRBD2|many|TRBJ2-1
CASSWGTSGGFDEQFF
TGCGCCAGCAGCTGGGGGACTAGCGGGGGGTTTGATGAGCAGTTCTTC
>TRBV6-2/TRBV6-3|.|many|TRBJ2-7
CASSPSEAPLSREYF
TGTGCCAGCAGTCCATCGGAGGCCCCGCTATCGAGGGAGTACTTC
>TRBV30|.|.|TRBJ2-5
CAWSHPAAAQYF
TGTGCCTGGAGTCACCCCGCAGCGGCCCAGTACTTC
>TRBV5-6|.|many|TRBJ1-1
CASSPRGITEVFF
TGTGCCAGCAGCCCCCGGGGGATCACTGAAGTTTTCTTT
>TRBV29-1|.|many|TRBJ1-1
CSVETPLVGVNTEAFF
TGCAGCGTTGAAACTCCTTTGGTGGGGGTGAACACTGAAGCTTTCTTT
>TRBV6-1|TRBD1|many|TRBJ1-2
CASSERQGAYGYTF
TGTGCCAGCAGTGAGAGACAGGGAGCTTATGGCTACACCTTC
>TRBV29-1|.|few|TRBJ2-1
CSVEDLRRNEQFF
TGCAGCGTCGAGGACTTGCGGCGCAATGAGCAGTTCTTC
>TRBV20-1|TRBD2|.|TRBJ2-1
CSASSGRSYNEQFF
TGCAGTGCTAGTAGCGGGAGATCCTACAATGAGCAGTTCTTC
>TRBV12-3/TRBV12-4|TRBD1|.|TRBJ2-3
CASSSPGQGEGTQYF
TGTGCCAGCAGTTCACCGGGACAGGGGGAAGGAACGCAGTATTTT
>TRBV4-1|.|few|TRBJ2-3
CASSQESSTDTQYF
TGCGCCAGCAGCCAAGAAAGTAGCACAGATACGCAGTATTTT
>TRBV3-1|TRBD1|few|TRBJ2-3
CASSPRDRVGDTQYF
TGTGCCAGCAGCCCTCGGGACAGGGTGGGAGATACGCAGTATTTT
>TRBV5-1|.|few|TRBJ2-3
CASSSPPSTDTQYF
TGCGCCAGCAGCTCCCCTCCGAGCACAGATACGCAGTATTTT
>TRBV18|.|few|TRBJ1-1
CASSPAGAVTEAFF
TGTGCCAGCTCCCCTGCGGGGGCCGTCACTGAAGCTTTCTTT
>TRBV4-1|TRBD1|few|TRBJ2-7
CASSQAAGQGAFEQYF
TGCGCCAGCAGCCAAGCGGCGGGACAGGGGGCGTTCGAGCAGTACTTC
>TRBV6-5|.|.|TRBJ1-1
CASSYWRTRLPNTEAFF
TGTGCCAGCAGTTACTGGAGGACACGGCTCCCTAACACTGAAGCTTTCTTT
>TRBV3-1|.|many|TRBJ1-2
CASSQDGAPLNYGYTF
TGTGCCAGCAGCCAAGATGGGGCCCCACTTAACTATGGCTACACCTTC
>TRBV25-1|TRBD2|many|TRBJ2-1
CASSEFTLAGDNEQFF
TGTGCCAGCAGTGAATTTACTCTAGCGGGAGATAATGAGCAGTTCTTC
>TRBV15|TRBD2|.|TRBJ2-1
CATSRDGGLAGVEQFF
TGTGCCACCAGCAGAGATGGCGGACTAGCGGGAGTTGAGCAGTTCTTC
>TRBV7-2|.|many|TRBJ1-6
CASSLGSTGRWHSPLHF
TGTGCCAGCAGCTTAGGATCGACAGGACGATGGCATTCACCCCTCCACTTT